This TCR beta chain stems from a study of blood T cells in healthy people across ages. This clonotype was detected many times. A second PCR, run for roughly 7 to 12 cycles, used a sample-barcoded 5' primer plus a J-beta primer mix. In TCRdb, the 5' RACE reads were re-called with MiXCR into one record per CDR3 protein. The table includes more than 800,000 distinct CDR3 sequences, less than 35% detected once. The CDR3 has 13 residues. Germline V gene data show CDR1 as MDHEN and CDR2 as SYDVKM. J was trimmed by 3 bases and V by 7 bases; bases with no gene match: 6. The authors isolated at least 6 million PBMCs per sample.

The sequenced sample consisted of blood. The clonotype originates from a woman of 80 years or more in good health. This rearrangement joins TRBV28 to TRBJ2-7; 7 bases are shared with TRBD1. As DNA, the CDR3 is TGTGCCAGCACCTCGACAGGGCGCTACGAGCAGTACTTC. Translated, it gives CASTSTGRYEQYF.